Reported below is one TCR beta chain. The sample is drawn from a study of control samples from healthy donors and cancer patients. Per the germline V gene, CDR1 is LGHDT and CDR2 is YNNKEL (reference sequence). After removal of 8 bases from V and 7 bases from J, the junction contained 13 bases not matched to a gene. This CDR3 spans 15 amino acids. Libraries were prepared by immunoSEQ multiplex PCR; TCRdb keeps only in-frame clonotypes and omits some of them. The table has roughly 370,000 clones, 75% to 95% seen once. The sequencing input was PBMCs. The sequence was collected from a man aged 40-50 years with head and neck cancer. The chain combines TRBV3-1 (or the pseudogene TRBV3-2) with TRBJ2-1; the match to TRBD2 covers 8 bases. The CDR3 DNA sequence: TGTGCCAGCGGGAAACTAGCGGATTTGATAAATGAGCAGTTCTTC. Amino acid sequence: CASGKLADLINEQFF.